Listed here is a single T cell receptor (beta chain). This sample was included in a study of T cells in tuberculosis. Study in general: PBMC were archived before or within 7 days of starting treatment.

Germline V gene data show CDR1 as MNHEY and CDR2 as SMNVEV (reference sequence). Trimming removed 8 bases from V and 0 bases from J, with 17 bases in between. The CDR3 is 16 amino acids. Time point specified: new active TB diagnosis, blood taken before or within 7 days of starting treatment. Assay: immunoSEQ multiplex PCR; the TCRdb copy retains only in-frame clones and omits some. The sample shows about 34,000 clones, roughly 93% of them seen only once. The TCR sequence derives from an adult with tuberculosis. The chain carries TRBV27 and TRBJ2-4; weak D call: TRBD2 (7 bases). The sequenced sample was PBMCs, obtained at tuberculosis diagnosis. The CDR3 reads CASSLGAGVAKNIQYF. As DNA, the CDR3 is TGTGCCAGCTCCTTGGGGGCGGGAGTAGCCAAAAACATTCAGTACTTC.